Listed below are T cell receptor beta chains from one sample, sequenced in a study of T-cell memory formation after mild COVID-19. TCRdb used MiXCR to reprocess the 5' RACE reads, holding one entry per CDR3 protein. This sample yields about 180,000 distinct CDR3 sequences, of which approximately 17% are seen a single time; more than 3% belongs to the top ten. The specimen was PBMCs or a T cell subset sorted from them (not recorded which). These receptors all stem from a man aged 18 to 30 who had mild COVID-19 (a few samples of this study predate the infection). Cell type and time point are not known. The CDR3 runs from the conserved cysteine through the conserved F or W. The D gene is left open where the match is weak. The size of a clone is reported for some rows only, either as once, few or many, or as a class for expanded clones.

j_call | clone_size | d_call | v_call | cdr3_aa | cdr3_nt
TRBJ2-4 | few | - | TRBV3-1 | CASSAGAKNIQYF | TGTGCCAGCAGCGCGGGGGCCAAAAACATTCAGTACTTC
TRBJ2-2 | many | - | TRBV12-3/TRBV12-4 | CASSFRGTPSELFF | TGTGCCAGCAGTTTTAGGGGCACGCCGTCGGAGCTGTTTTTT
TRBJ1-4 | - | - | TRBV7-2 | CASSLRGRRELFF | TGTGCCAGCAGCTTACGGGGACGGCGGGAACTGTTTTTT
TRBJ2-3 | - | - | TRBV29-1 | CSGSGRLGTDTQYF | TGCAGCGGGTCGGGCCGACTGGGCACAGATACGCAGTATTTT
TRBJ2-3 | few | TRBD1 | TRBV18 | CASSTPGQGSDTQYF | TGTGCCAGCTCAACCCCGGGACAGGGTTCCGATACGCAGTATTTT
TRBJ1-2 | - | - | TRBV3-1 | CASSHRYTQPTYGYTF | TGTGCCAGCAGCCACCGATACACACAACCCACTTATGGCTACACCTTC
TRBJ1-1 | many | - | TRBV5-1 | CASSTTGKGGTEAFF | TGCGCCAGCAGCACCACAGGGAAAGGGGGGACTGAAGCTTTCTTT
TRBJ2-2 | - | - | TRBV6-5 | CASSWDWSRAGELFF | TGTGCCAGCAGCTGGGACTGGTCCCGCGCCGGGGAGCTGTTTTTT
TRBJ2-2 | few | TRBD2 | TRBV7-9 | CASSLAPGGSVGELFF | TGTGCCAGCAGCTTAGCGCCGGGAGGGTCCGTCGGGGAGCTGTTTTTT
TRBJ1-1 | many | TRBD1 | TRBV5-1 | CASSLGGSNTEAFF | TGCGCCAGCAGCCTAGGGGGCTCGAACACTGAAGCTTTCTTT
TRBJ1-1 | - | - | TRBV6-5 | CASSPSGIPEAFF | TGTGCCAGCAGTCCCTCAGGGATCCCTGAAGCTTTCTTT
TRBJ2-3 | few | TRBD2 | TRBV5-1 | CASSGGGDTDTQYF | TGCGCCAGCAGCGGCGGGGGGGACACAGATACGCAGTATTTT
TRBJ1-6 | few | - | TRBV12-3/TRBV12-4 | CASRLRVGSGSPLHF | TGTGCCAGCAGGTTACGGGTGGGCAGCGGATCACCCCTCCACTTT
TRBJ2-2 | - | - | TRBV12-3/TRBV12-4 | CASSLWQTTGELFF | TGTGCCAGCAGTTTATGGCAGACCACCGGGGAGCTGTTTTTT
TRBJ1-5 | - | TRBD1 | TRBV29-1 | CSVRDSRNQPQHF | TGCAGCGTTAGGGACAGCCGGAATCAGCCCCAGCATTTT
TRBJ2-1 | - | TRBD1 | TRBV7-2 | CASSSDRVFSEQFF | TGTGCCAGCAGCTCGGACAGGGTATTCAGTGAGCAGTTCTTC
TRBJ2-7 | many | - | TRBV7-2 | CASSLKWGTTYEQYF | TGTGCCAGCAGCCTAAAATGGGGCACAACCTACGAGCAGTACTTC
TRBJ2-5 | few | - | TRBV18 | CASSPAQTQYF | TGTGCCAGCTCACCCGCCCAGACCCAGTACTTC
TRBJ2-5 | - | TRBD2 | TRBV6-2/TRBV6-3 | CASSYGLASGGGETQYF | TGTGCCAGCAGTTACGGGTTGGCCAGCGGGGGAGGGGAGACCCAGTACTTC
TRBJ2-5 | few | TRBD2 | TRBV4-2 | CASSGWASGGGETQYF | TGTGCCAGCAGTGGTTGGGCTAGCGGGGGCGGGGAGACCCAGTACTTC
TRBJ2-7 | - | - | TRBV5-5 | CASSPYRDYEQYF | TGTGCCAGCAGCCCCTACAGGGACTACGAGCAGTACTTC
TRBJ2-3 | many | - | TRBV5-1 | CASSSRASVTDTQYF | TGCGCCAGCAGCTCGCGGGCATCTGTGACAGATACGCAGTATTTT
TRBJ2-2 | - | - | TRBV4-2 | CASSEGTSNTGELFF | TGTGCCAGCAGCGAAGGGACGTCGAACACCGGGGAGCTGTTTTTT
TRBJ1-1 | few | TRBD1 | TRBV6-6 | CASSPLPGQGFGTEALF | TGTGCCAGCAGTCCCCTCCCGGGACAGGGGTTCGGCACTGAAGCTTTATTT
TRBJ2-6 | - | - | TRBV19 | CASSPGKSGANVLTF | TGTGCCAGTAGTCCAGGGAAGTCTGGGGCCAACGTCCTGACTTTC
TRBJ2-2 | - | - | TRBV5-1 | CASTPTDRINTGELFF | TGCGCCAGCACCCCCACGGACAGAATTAACACCGGGGAGCTGTTTTTT
TRBJ1-6 | - | - | TRBV20-1 | CSAGVRPSPLHF | TGCAGTGCTGGGGTTCGGCCTTCACCCCTCCACTTT
TRBJ2-5 | few | - | TRBV14 | CASRDGAQETQYF | TGTGCCAGCAGGGACGGTGCACAAGAGACCCAGTACTTC
TRBJ2-5 | few | - | TRBV6-5 | CASSRRVDGETQYF | TGTGCCAGCAGCCGTAGGGTGGATGGGGAGACCCAGTACTTC
TRBJ2-5 | - | TRBD2 | TRBV29-1 | CSAKRGGRETQYF | TGCAGCGCAAAGCGGGGGGGCCGTGAGACCCAGTACTTC
TRBJ2-5 | - | TRBD1 | TRBV20-1 | CSALGPTGQFQETQYF | TGCAGTGCCCTCGGGCCTACGGGACAGTTTCAAGAGACCCAGTACTTC
TRBJ2-3 | few | TRBD2 | TRBV5-1 | CASSLAATSGGDITDTQYF | TGCGCCAGCAGCTTGGCCGCGACTAGCGGGGGGGATATCACAGATACGCAGTATTTT
TRBJ2-1 | - | - | TRBV20-1 | CSAIEGGRGEQFF | TGCAGTGCTATCGAGGGGGGGCGTGGTGAGCAGTTCTTC
TRBJ1-3 | - | - | TRBV6-5 | CASGRNTIYF | TGTGCCTCCGGAAGAAACACCATATATTTT
TRBJ2-3 | few | - | TRBV5-1 | CASSLMDTQYF | TGCGCCAGCTCACTAATGGATACGCAGTATTTT
TRBJ1-1 | - | TRBD1 | TRBV5-1 | CASSLVGQGVTEAFF | TGCGCCAGCAGCTTGGTAGGACAGGGGGTCACTGAAGCTTTCTTT